One T cell receptor beta chain is described in this entry. Reverse transcription used roughly 0.45 to 1 ug RNA and random hexamers. TCRdb reprocessed the immunoSEQ multiplex PCR reads via MiXCR and lists one record per CDR3 protein. The repertoire consists of 150,000 to 200,000 distinct CDR3 sequences, with approximately 94% occurring once and the leading ten covering 0.093%. This entry belongs to a study of CD8 T cells in Susac syndrome. J lost 1 base, V lost 4 bases, and 4 bases had no gene match. The CDR3 totals 14 residues. Germline-derived CDR1 and CDR2 are SQVTM and ANQGSEA. Negative isolation yielded CD4+ and CD8+ T cells, and FACS enriched TEMRA cells.

The clonotype was recovered from a human donor with multiple sclerosis. V gene TRBV29-1 combines with J gene TRBJ1-1; 9 bases match TRBD1. Sequenced sample: CD4+ T cells from PBMCs. As DNA, the CDR3 is TGCAGCGTTGGGCCGGGACAGGGGAACACTGAAGCTTTCTTT. Protein: CSVGPGQGNTEAFF.